The next 5 T cell receptor beta chains were all read from a single sample in a study of shared clonotypes between healthy human individuals. This table comes from immunoSEQ multiplex PCR, and its TCRdb copy is limited to in-frame clones, with some not included. The sample includes about 110,000 clones, under 70% seen only once; the top ten take almost 25%. Input material: memory CD8+ T cells sorted from blood. Subset defined: CD45RO+ cells pooled with CCR7-negative TemRA cells. The receptor source for this set is a woman aged 30 to 39 in good health.

This clone was recorded at least ten times. The V and J genes are TRBV6-6 and TRBJ2-7; 8 bases align to TRBD2. The J segment lost 3 bases and the V segment lost 0 bases, leaving 7 bases of the junction unmatched. Germline lookup yields CDR1 MNHNY and CDR2 SVGAGI (reference sequence). The CDR3 totals 16 residues. This chain's CDR3 is CASSYSVSGGGYEQYF. In DNA, the CDR3 is TGTGCCAGCAGTTACTCGGTGAGCGGGGGAGGCTACGAGCAGTACTTC.

This clone appeared a few times. J is TRBJ1-2 and V is TRBV2; no firm D call. CDR1 and CDR2 (germline): SNHLY, FYNNEI. The CDR3 spans 12 residues. The V end was cut by 7 bases, the J end by 2 bases, with 8 bases between. The CDR3 loop reads CASMVQNYGYTF. In DNA, the CDR3 is TGTGCCAGCATGGTCCAGAACTATGGCTACACCTTC.

This clone was counted many times. The rearrangement uses TRBV4-1 and TRBJ2-1; D unresolved. CDR3 size: 15 residues. From germline, CDR1 is MGHRA and CDR2 YSYEKL. The V and J ends lost 3 bases and 5 bases respectively, with 14 bases between them. The CDR3 DNA reads TGCGCCAGCAGCCATATAAAAACTGGAGACAATGAGCAGTTCTTC. This translates into CASSHIKTGDNEQFF.

The CDR3 bases are TGTGCCACCAGCAGAGAACAGGGGTCTGGGGCCAACGTCCTGACTTTC. Translating gives CATSREQGSGANVLTF. The chain joins TRBV15 to TRBJ2-6; TRBD1 matches 7 bases. J lost 1 base, V lost 0 bases, and 0 bases had no gene match. The CDR3 has 16 residues. Germline V gene lookup returns CDR1 LNHNV and CDR2 YYDKDF (reference sequence).

The V call is TRBV9, the J call TRBJ2-5; 12 bases match TRBD2. Judging by the DNA end, TRBJ2-7 fits better; the J call may be wrong. CDR1 and CDR2 from the germline V gene are SGDLS and YYNGEE. The CDR3 length is 14 residues. CDR3 sequence reads: CASSPGLAGIEQYF. The CDR3 bases are TGTGCCAGCAGCCCAGGACTAGCGGGAATCGAGCAGTACTTC.